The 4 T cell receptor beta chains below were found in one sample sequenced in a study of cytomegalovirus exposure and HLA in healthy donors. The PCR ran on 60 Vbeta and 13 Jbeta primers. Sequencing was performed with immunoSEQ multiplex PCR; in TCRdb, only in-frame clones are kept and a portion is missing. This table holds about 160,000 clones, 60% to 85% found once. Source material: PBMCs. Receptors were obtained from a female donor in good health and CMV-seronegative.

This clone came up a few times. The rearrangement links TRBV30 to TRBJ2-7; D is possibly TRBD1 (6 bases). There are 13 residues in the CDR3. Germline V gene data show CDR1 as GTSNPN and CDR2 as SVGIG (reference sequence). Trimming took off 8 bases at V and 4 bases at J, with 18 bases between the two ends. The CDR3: CAALTGAMYEQYF. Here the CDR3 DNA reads TGTGCCGCCCTGACAGGTGCAATGTACGAGCAGTACTTC.

Written as DNA, the CDR3 is TGTGCCAGCAGCTTGGGCCAGACCGGGTGGGATACGCAGTATTTT. Encoded protein: CASSLGQTGWDTQYF. This chain connects TRBV5-4 to TRBJ2-3; D remains ambiguous. V gave up 0 bases and J gave up 6 bases, with 14 bases separating them. The CDR3 covers 15 residues. In germline, CDR1 is SGHNT, CDR2 YYREEE (reference sequence).

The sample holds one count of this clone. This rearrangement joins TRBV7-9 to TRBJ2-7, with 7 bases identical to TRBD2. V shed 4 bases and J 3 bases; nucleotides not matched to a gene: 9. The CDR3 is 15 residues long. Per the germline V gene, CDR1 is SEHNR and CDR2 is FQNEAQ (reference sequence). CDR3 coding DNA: TGTGCCAGCAGCTCCATGGGGGGGGAGGGCTACGAGCAGTACTTC. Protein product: CASSSMGGEGYEQYF.

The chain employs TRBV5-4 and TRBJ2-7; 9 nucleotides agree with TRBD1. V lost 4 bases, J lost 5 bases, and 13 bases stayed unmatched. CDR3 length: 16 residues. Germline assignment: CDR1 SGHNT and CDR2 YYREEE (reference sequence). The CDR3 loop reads CASSQNPGTGPHEQYF. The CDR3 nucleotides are TGTGCCAGCAGCCAAAACCCCGGGACAGGGCCTCACGAGCAGTACTTC.